The rows below give T cell receptor beta chains drawn from one sample of a study of cytomegalovirus exposure and HLA in healthy donors. Profiled with immunoSEQ multiplex PCR; TCRdb holds only in-frame clones, not every one. This sample carries 150,000 to 200,000 clones, 75% to 85% of them seen once, and the ten largest clones take approximately 1.4%. Sequencing was done on a sample of PBMCs. The receptors shown here come from a woman between 50 and 59 years old in good health and CMV-seronegative. Each CDR3 is given with its conserved first and last residue. The order of the fields is J gene, V gene, D gene, clone size, CDR3 DNA, CDR3 protein. D genes are given only for firm matches. Clone size is shown for a subset of rows, as once, few, many or a class of expanded clone.

>TRBJ1-1|TRBV4-3|-|-
TGCGCCAGCAGCCCCTCCACGGGGGGCACTGAAGCTTTCTTT
CASSPSTGGTEAFF
>TRBJ1-1|TRBV6-6|TRBD1|-
TGTGCCAGCAGGTCAGACAGGGGGGGCACTGAAGCTTTCTTT
CASRSDRGGTEAFF
>TRBJ2-7|TRBV6-6|TRBD1|-
TGTGCCAGCAGTCCGAGACAGGGTGTCGGGTACGAGCAGTACTTC
CASSPRQGVGYEQYF
>TRBJ1-5|TRBV28|TRBD1|-
TGTGCCAGCAGTTTAGGGTGGGGACAGGGTGGCAATCAGCCCCAGCATTTT
CASSLGWGQGGNQPQHF
>TRBJ2-7|TRBV29-1|TRBD1|few
TGCAGCCTTCGGACAGGGGACTCCTACGAGCAGTACTTC
CSLRTGDSYEQYF
>TRBJ1-2|TRBV28|-|once
TGTGCCAGCAGAGCAGGGGTCGGTCAGAGGGGCTACACCTTC
CASRAGVGQRGYTF
>TRBJ2-5|TRBV4-2|TRBD2|-
TGTGCCAGCAGCCTGGGACTAGCGGGGGACCAAGAGACCCAGTACTTC
CASSLGLAGDQETQYF
>TRBJ2-1|TRBV5-1|-|-
TGCGCCAGCAGCTTAGAGGACTACCCCTACAATGAGCAGTTCTTC
CASSLEDYPYNEQFF
>TRBJ1-1|TRBV11-2|-|-
TGTGCCAGCAGCTATGGACTGATGAACACTGAAGCTTTCTTT
CASSYGLMNTEAFF
>TRBJ1-2|TRBV6-6|-|-
TGTGCCAGCAGTTTGGGAGGGGTGGGTGGCTACACCTTC
CASSLGGVGGYTF
>TRBJ1-4|TRBV28|-|few
TGTGCCAGCAGTTCCAGGAGGGTTAATGAAAAACTGTTTTTT
CASSSRRVNEKLFF
>TRBJ2-1|TRBV5-1|TRBD2|-
TGCGCCAGCAGCCCAGGACTAGCGGGAGTCCATGAGCAGTTCTTC
CASSPGLAGVHEQFF
>TRBJ2-2|TRBV19|TRBD1|-
TGTGCCAGTAGCTTAAAATCGACAGGGCGGTTGGAGCTGTTTTTT
CASSLKSTGRLELFF
>TRBJ2-3|TRBV5-4|TRBD1|-
TGTGCCAGCAGCTTCGAGGGGGCTAGCACAGATACGCAGTATTTT
CASSFEGASTDTQYF
>TRBJ2-3|TRBV7-8|TRBD1|-
TGTGCCAGCAGCCCCTGGACAGGACCCAGGGATACGCAGTATTTT
CASSPWTGPRDTQYF
>TRBJ2-5|TRBV7-7|TRBD1|few
TGTGCTAGCAGCCCCGGGACAGTAGAGACCCAGTACTTC
CASSPGTVETQYF
>TRBJ2-2|TRBV19|-|-
TGTGCCAGCGGGCAGTCAGGGAGGATCGGGGAGCTGTTTTTT
CASGQSGRIGELFF
>TRBJ2-7|TRBV28|-|-
TGTGCCAGCAGTCCCCCCGGCTACGAGCAGTACTTC
CASSPPGYEQYF
>TRBJ1-2|TRBV27|TRBD1|-
TGTGCCAGCAGACAACCAGGACAGGGGGATGGCTACACCTTC
CASRQPGQGDGYTF
>TRBJ1-4|TRBV10-3|-|few
TGTGCCATCAGCCCAGGGTCCGAAAAACTGTTTTTT
CAISPGSEKLFF
>TRBJ1-2|TRBV29-1|TRBD1|-
TGCAGCGTTGCCGGGACAGGGGTATATGGCTACACCTTC
CSVAGTGVYGYTF
>TRBJ1-4|TRBV27|-|-
TGTGCCAGCAGAGGCGGGGTAACAACTAATGAAAAACTGTTTTTT
CASRGGVTTNEKLFF
>TRBJ1-5|TRBV9|-|once
TGTGCCAGCAGCGTAGGGGGCAGCAATCAGCCCCAGCATTTT
CASSVGGSNQPQHF
>TRBJ2-7|TRBV7-2|TRBD1|-
TGTGCCAGCAGCTTAGACCAGGGGGCCGAGCAGTACTTC
CASSLDQGAEQYF
>TRBJ1-1|TRBV14|-|once
TGTGCCAGCAGTACACAGAGATGGACTGAAGCTTTCTTT
CASSTQRWTEAFF
>TRBJ1-1|TRBV27|TRBD1|-
TGTGCCAGCAGTCATACAGGGGGCACTGAAGCTTTCTTT
CASSHTGGTEAFF
>TRBJ1-1|TRBV7-9|-|-
TGTGCCAGCAGCTTAAGCCTCAGGGGGAACACTGAAGCTTTCTTT
CASSLSLRGNTEAFF
>TRBJ2-1|TRBV28|-|-
TGTGCCAGCAGTTTCTCGCTAGGCCAATACAATGAGCAGTTCTTC
CASSFSLGQYNEQFF
>TRBJ2-3|TRBV25-1|TRBD2|-
TGTGCCAGCAGTAGGGAGGGAGTCACAGATACGCAGTATTTT
CASSREGVTDTQYF
>TRBJ2-7|TRBV9|-|-
TGTGCCAGCAGCGTAGGGACACAACCCTACGAGCAGTACTTC
CASSVGTQPYEQYF
>TRBJ1-2|TRBV5-4|-|-
TGTGCCAGCAGCTTGGCCTTGGCAGCTAACTATGGCTACACCTTC
CASSLALAANYGYTF
>TRBJ1-2|TRBV5-6|TRBD1|few
TGTGCCAGCAGCGTCGACAGGGGGGCTAACTATGGCTACACCTTC
CASSVDRGANYGYTF
>TRBJ2-1|TRBV4-1|-|-
TGCGCCAGCAGCCACCGGGACAGAGAGGGGGGTGAGCAGTTCTTC
CASSHRDREGGEQFF
>TRBJ2-7|TRBV5-1|-|-
TGCGCCAGCAGCAATACCCAGGGGAACCCCTACGAGCAGTACTTC
CASSNTQGNPYEQYF